These 15 T cell receptor beta chains share one sample of origin, sequenced in a study of response to subunit inactivated influenza vaccine. MiXCR, run by TCRdb on the RT-PCR reads, gives a single entry per CDR3 protein. The repertoire consists of a few hundred thousand distinct CDR3 sequences, with 21% occurring once and the leading ten covering 9.5% to 13%. The input for sequencing was PBMCs from blood, taken about 19 months after vaccination. The origin of the receptors is a man in his fifties or sixties who received an inactivated influenza vaccine.

The V and J genes are TRBV3-1 and TRBJ1-1; D is uncertain. The CDR3 extends over 13 amino acids. V was trimmed by 3 bases and J by 8 bases, leaving 13 bases between them. CDR1 and CDR2 (germline): LGHDT, YNNKEL (reference sequence). DNA of the CDR3: TGTGCCAGCAGCCATATGTCGACGGGGGAAGCTTTCTTT. It specifies CASSHMSTGEAFF.

The chain employs TRBV7-3 and TRBJ1-2; D gene uncertain. Germline CDR1 SGHTA, CDR2 FQGTGA. CDR3 length: 15 amino acids. The V end was cut by 1 base, the J end by 7 bases, with 16 bases between. CDR3 residues: CASSLREGSPGGYTF. CDR3 DNA: TGTGCCAGCAGCTTAAGGGAGGGATCGCCGGGTGGCTACACCTTC.

The chain is built from TRBV27 and TRBJ2-3, with D unclear. The ends were cut back, 10 bases at V and 7 bases at J, with 18 bases in the middle. Germline V gene sequence: CDR1 MNHEY, CDR2 SMNVEV (reference sequence). The CDR3 spans 13 residues. The CDR3 DNA sequence: TGTGCCACCTCATTACCGGGCCTGTATACGCAGTATTTT. This sequence encodes CATSLPGLYTQYF.

This clonotype was recorded a few times. V is TRBV12-3 or TRBV12-4 and J is TRBJ1-1; D ambiguous. The V end was cut by 6 bases, the J end by 5 bases, with 16 bases between. This CDR3 has 14 residues. In DNA, the CDR3 is TGTGCCAGCAGCCCTAGCACTCGGACGACTGAAGCTTTCTTT. Translated: CASSPSTRTTEAFF.

This clonotype was counted ten times or more. This chain links TRBV29-1 with TRBJ1-1; tentative D call: TRBD1 (5 bases). This CDR3 region has 10 residues. The V and J ends lost 4 bases and 8 bases respectively, with 8 bases between them. CDR1 SQVTM and CDR2 ANQGSEA come from the germline V gene. CDR3 loop: CSVGQIEAFF. DNA of the CDR3: TGCAGCGTTGGACAGATAGAAGCTTTCTTT.

CDR3 region: CASSLGGLDFDEQYF. CDR3 bases: TGCGCCAGCAGCCTTGGCGGGCTTGATTTCGACGAGCAGTACTTC. V and J are TRBV5-1 and TRBJ2-7; D may be TRBD2 (5 bases). Trimming stripped 4 bases from V and 5 bases from J, with 19 bases between. The germline V gene has CDR1 SGHRS and CDR2 YFSETQ. The CDR3 covers 15 residues.

The DNA for the CDR3 is TGTGCCAGCAGTGAATCGGGCGCTCTGGGGGAGACCCAGTACTTC. As protein: CASSESGALGETQYF. The chain links TRBV25-1 to TRBJ2-5; no firm D call. The CDR3 is 15 residues long. CDR1 MGHDK and CDR2 SYGVNS come from the germline V gene. V was trimmed by 1 base and J by 5 bases, leaving 14 bases between them.

This clonotype was seen a handful of times. This chain connects TRBV27 to TRBJ1-2; weak D call: TRBD1 (6 bases). The ends were cut back, 5 bases at V and 3 bases at J, with 16 bases in the middle. This CDR3 region has 15 residues. CDR1 is MNHEY, CDR2 SMNVEV, per germline (reference sequence). The CDR3 is CASSPHREVDYGYTF. In DNA, the CDR3 is TGTGCCAGCAGTCCCCACAGGGAAGTAGACTATGGCTACACCTTC.

The chain links TRBV5-4 to TRBJ2-7, with D unclear. Trimming took off 3 bases at V and 0 bases at J, with 10 bases between the two ends. In germline, CDR1 is SGHNT, CDR2 YYREEE (reference sequence). There are 14 residues in the CDR3. CDR3: CASSSGRNSYEQYF. The CDR3 DNA reads as TGTGCCAGCAGCTCCGGACGGAACTCCTACGAGCAGTACTTC.

Many counts were recorded for this clonotype. The CDR3 loop reads CASRFRLAVNEQFF. Here the CDR3 DNA reads TGTGCCAGCAGATTTAGACTAGCGGTAAATGAGCAGTTCTTC. The genes are TRBV2 and TRBJ2-1; TRBD2 matches at 9 bases. Trimming removed 6 bases from V and 7 bases from J; junction bases left unmatched: 7. This CDR3 has 14 amino acids. Germline V gene data show CDR1 as SNHLY and CDR2 as FYNNEI.

As to this clonotype: The junction and the germline gene differ at one end; a read error may be behind it. CDR3 in DNA: TGTGCCAGCAGCCACGGGACAGGGTTTCGAAATTTTCAGCCCCAGCGTTTT. Residues: CASSHGTGFRNFQPQRF. This sequence joins TRBV7-2 and TRBJ1-5; 9 bases match TRBD1. In germline, CDR1 is SGHTA, CDR2 FQGNSA. The CDR3 has 17 residues.

The genes are TRBV14 and TRBJ2-1; D is undetermined. The CDR3 is 14 amino acids. The V and J ends lost 0 bases and 9 bases respectively, with 12 bases between them. The germline V gene has CDR1 SGHDN and CDR2 FVKESK. CDR3 residues: CASSQDGFRVEQFF. The CDR3 DNA sequence: TGTGCCAGCAGCCAAGATGGTTTTCGGGTTGAGCAGTTCTTC.

The gene calls are TRBV14 and TRBJ2-2; D is undetermined. The CDR3 contains 16 residues. Per germline, CDR1 SGHDN and CDR2 FVKESK. The V end lost 1 base, the J end lost 5 bases, and 14 bases lay between the germline ends. DNA of the CDR3: TGTGCCAGCAGCCAAGTGGGGTCCCGCCGGACCGGGGAGCTGTTTTTT. Translated, it gives CASSQVGSRRTGELFF.

The rearrangement uses TRBV6-2 or TRBV6-3 and TRBJ2-7; TRBD1 matches at 9 bases. Germline V gene data show CDR1 as MNHEY and CDR2 as SVGEGT. V gave up 2 bases and J gave up 4 bases; unmatched junction bases: 6. The CDR3 extends over 15 amino acids. The CDR3 nucleotides read TGTGCCAGCAGTTACCTGGGACAGGGCGTATACGAGCAGTACTTC. Translated: CASSYLGQGVYEQYF.

This clonotype was counted only a few times. A single base separates this from a much larger clone, so it may be a read error. The chain recombines TRBV7-9 with TRBJ1-2, with D tentatively TRBD1 (5 bases). Germline CDR1 SEHNR, CDR2 FQNEAQ (reference sequence). This CDR3 region has 13 residues. V was cut by 1 base and J by 6 bases, with 9 bases left in between. The CDR3 nucleotides read TGTGCCAGCAGCTTAGGGGGACTCCATGGCTACACCTTC. This gives the protein CASSLGGLHGYTF.